The 28 T cell receptor beta chains listed next were all sequenced from one sample in a study of T cell responses to AZD1222 COVID-19 vaccine. The table came from immunoSEQ multiplex PCR; TCRdb's copy has only in-frame clones and leaves some out. Here the sample spans fewer than 85,000 clones, roughly 84% being singletons. Sequencing was performed on peripheral blood, taken 28 days after the second AZD1222 dose. The source of these receptors is an adult who received the AZD1222 COVID-19 vaccine.

V usage is TRBV19 and J usage is TRBJ2-3; D gene ambiguous. Germline V gives CDR1 LNHDA, CDR2 SQIVND (reference sequence). V gave up 7 bases and J gave up 0 bases, with 11 bases separating them. The CDR3 spans 14 residues. The DNA for the CDR3 is TGTGCCAGTAAAGACGGAGCTAGCACAGATACGCAGTATTTT. Its protein product is CASKDGASTDTQYF.

The chain employs TRBV12-3 or TRBV12-4 and TRBJ1-5; tentatively, D is TRBD1 (6 bases). The CDR3 is 13 residues long. With 3 bases removed from V and 4 bases from J, the gap between germline ends came to 7 bases. The DNA for the CDR3 is TGTGCCAGCAGTTTGACAGGTAATCAGCCCCAGCATTTT. Protein sequence: CASSLTGNQPQHF.

This chain connects TRBV7-3 to TRBJ1-1; D is unclear. Trimming removed 5 bases at V and 4 bases at J, with 11 bases between. Per the germline V gene, CDR1 is SGHTA and CDR2 is FQGTGA. There are 13 residues in the CDR3. The CDR3 region is CASSPLAGTEAFF. The CDR3 DNA reads TGTGCCAGCAGCCCCCTGGCGGGCACTGAAGCTTTCTTT. The variable domain in full, completed from reference TRBV7-3 and TRBJ1-1, reads GAGVSQTPSNKVTEKGKYVELRCDPISGHTALYWYRQSLGQGPEFLIYFQGTGAADDSGLPNDRFFAVRPEGSVSTLKIQRTERGDSAVYLCASSPLAGTEAFFGQGTRLTVV.

The DNA for the CDR3 is TGTGCCTGGAGTAAGACACGGGGAATTGAGCAGTACTTC. It yields the protein CAWSKTRGIEQYF. The chain combines TRBV30 with TRBJ2-7; tentative D call: TRBD2 (5 bases). The CDR3 length is 13 residues. V dropped 2 bases and J dropped 7 bases, with 15 bases sitting between them. Germline CDR1 and CDR2: GTSNPN and SVGIG (reference sequence).

J is TRBJ1-1 and V is TRBV4-2, with TRBD1 matching over 10 bases. The germline CDR1 and CDR2 sequences are LGHNA and YNFKEQ. This CDR3 region has 17 residues. J gave up 1 base and V 1 base, and 6 bases lay outside the gene matches. In DNA form, the CDR3 reads TGTGCCAGCAGCCAAGGTGAGACAGGGGGCACGAACACTGAAGCTTTCTTT. Translating gives CASSQGETGGTNTEAFF.

The V and J genes are TRBV2 and TRBJ2-5; TRBD1 matches 8 bases. This CDR3 is built from 12 residues. The ends lost 6 bases at V and 3 bases at J; junction bases unmatched: 0. Germline CDR1 and CDR2: SNHLY and FYNNEI. CDR3 residues: CASRQGEETQYF. As DNA, the CDR3 is TGTGCCAGCAGACAGGGGGAAGAGACCCAGTACTTC.

The chain carries TRBV5-4 and TRBJ2-5, with 12 bases aligning to TRBD2. Germline CDR1 reads SGHNT; CDR2 reads YYREEE (reference sequence). The CDR3 is 16 residues long. J gave up 4 bases and V 1 base, and 5 bases lay outside the gene matches. The CDR3 DNA is TGTGCCAGCAGCTTGAGCCTAGCGGGGGGGTCAGAGACCCAGTACTTC. It translates to CASSLSLAGGSETQYF.

The chain has TRBV5-1 and TRBJ2-7; no reliable D call. The V gene lost 1 base and the J gene lost 7 bases, with 6 bases spanning the gap. Per germline, CDR1 SGHRS and CDR2 YFSETQ. The CDR3 has 11 amino acids. Here the CDR3 reads CASSLMEEQYF. In DNA form, the CDR3 reads TGCGCCAGCAGCTTGATGGAAGAGCAGTACTTC. The full variable domain, in which reference TRBV5-1 and TRBJ2-7 provide the parts outside the CDR3, is KAGVTQTPRYLIKTRGQQVTLSCSPISGHRSVSWYQQTPGQGLQFLFEYFSETQRNKGNFPGRFSGRQFSNSRSEMNVSTLELGDSALYLCASSLMEEQYFGPGTRLTVT.

This chain joins TRBV10-3 and TRBJ1-2, with no clear D. Deletions cut 0 bases from V and 1 base from J, with 6 bases between. CDR1 is ENHRY, CDR2 SYGVKD, per germline. The CDR3 contains 14 residues. The CDR3 DNA sequence: TGTGCCATCAGTGAGTCTTTCGATAACTATGGCTACACCTTC. Protein: CAISESFDNYGYTF.

Turning to this clone: This sample also contains other DNA sequences that code for the same CDR3. This chain joins TRBV7-8 and TRBJ1-4; D not resolved. The CDR3 loop spans 12 amino acids. The germline gives CDR1 SGHVS, CDR2 FQNEAQ. The ends were cut back, 2 bases at V and 8 bases at J, with 6 bases in the middle. For the CDR3, the DNA is TGTGCCAGCAGCTTACAAAGGGAAAAACTGTTTTTT. This encodes CASSLQREKLFF.

The V and J genes are TRBV19 and TRBJ2-1, with D unresolved. Trimming pared 10 bases from V and 9 bases from J, leaving 19 bases between. This CDR3 comprises 13 residues. CDR1 LNHDA and CDR2 SQIVND come from the germline V gene (reference sequence). The CDR3 sequence is CATRGPTGREQFF. The CDR3 region has the DNA TGTGCCACCCGAGGACCAACCGGGCGTGAGCAGTTCTTC.

The V and J genes are TRBV6-1 and TRBJ1-4; the D gene is possibly TRBD1 (5 bases). Trimming cost V 0 bases and J 8 bases, with 22 bases left between them. Looked up from germline, CDR1 is MNHNS and CDR2 is SASEGT. CDR3 length equals 18 residues. The CDR3 reads CASSEAWMSSGVEEKLFF. In nucleotides, the CDR3 is TGTGCCAGCAGTGAAGCGTGGATGAGTTCGGGGGTCGAGGAAAAACTGTTTTTT.

DNA for the CDR3: TGTGCCAGTAGTATCGGGGACAGTGACAATCAGCCCCAGCATTTT. It specifies CASSIGDSDNQPQHF. This sequence joins TRBV19 and TRBJ1-5, with 7 bases that match TRBD1. Germline-derived CDR1 and CDR2 are LNHDA and SQIVND (reference sequence). V trimming: 3 bases; J trimming: 3 bases; junction bases outside the gene matches: 5. There are 15 residues in the CDR3. Variable domain in full (rest from reference TRBV19 and TRBJ1-5): DGGITQSPKYLFRKEGQNVTLSCEQNLNHDAMYWYRQDPGQGLRLIYYSQIVNDFQKGDIAEGYSVSREKKESFPLTVTSAQKNPTAFYLCASSIGDSDNQPQHFGDGTRLSIL.

The chain recombines TRBV19 with TRBJ2-3, with D perhaps TRBD1 or TRBD2 (5 bases each). This CDR3 contains 13 residues. The germline V gene has CDR1 LNHDA and CDR2 SQIVND (reference sequence). V was clipped by 7 bases and J by 2 bases, with 10 bases between them. The CDR3 sequence is CASTGQATDTQYF. The CDR3 bases are TGTGCCAGTACGGGGCAGGCCACAGATACGCAGTATTTT.

The chain carries TRBV28 and TRBJ1-5; perhaps TRBD1 as D (5 bases). V lost 8 bases and J 4 bases, leaving 18 bases between the germline ends. CDR3 length: 15 residues. CDR1 MDHEN and CDR2 SYDVKM come from the germline V gene. CDR3 DNA sequence: TGTGCCAGCTCGGGGGAGGGAGGAGGGAATCAGCCCCAGCATTTT. Amino acid sequence: CASSGEGGGNQPQHF.

The CDR3 sequence is CASSQTWLVEKLFF. The CDR3, as DNA: TGCGCCAGCAGCCAAACATGGCTCGTTGAAAAACTGTTTTTT. The J gene is TRBJ1-4, the V gene TRBV4-1; D unclear. The CDR3 runs to 14 residues. V lost 2 bases, J lost 7 bases, and 11 bases lay in between. Per the germline V gene, CDR1 is MGHRA and CDR2 is YSYEKL.

CDR3 sequence reads: CASSRQGAYNEQFF. For the CDR3, the DNA is TGTGCCAGCAGCCGTCAGGGGGCCTACAATGAGCAGTTCTTC. The J gene is TRBJ2-1, the V gene TRBV7-2; 7 bases are shared with TRBD1. The germline gives CDR1 SGHTA, CDR2 FQGNSA. The V and J ends lost 5 bases and 2 bases, in that order; junction bases with no gene match: 3. CDR3 length equals 14 residues.

V gene TRBV9 combines with J gene TRBJ2-7, with no clear D. In germline, CDR1 is SGDLS, CDR2 YYNGEE. This CDR3 is 12 amino acids long. Trimming removed 0 bases at V and 3 bases at J, with 4 bases between. The CDR3 loop is CASSVDNYEQYF. The CDR3 DNA sequence: TGTGCCAGCAGCGTAGATAACTACGAGCAGTACTTC.

The chain carries TRBV4-2 and TRBJ1-4; D possibly corresponds to TRBD1 (5 bases). Germline values: CDR1 LGHNA, CDR2 YNFKEQ. V lost 0 bases and J 4 bases, leaving 15 bases between the germline ends. This CDR3 contains 17 residues. CDR3 in amino acids: CASSQEGAGTGNEKLFF. In DNA, the CDR3 is TGTGCCAGCAGCCAAGAAGGGGCAGGTACCGGTAATGAAAAACTGTTTTTT.

The CDR3 DNA reads as TGTGTCAGAAGCTTAGCCGATCCTCCGGGACATACGCATCTCTCAACTAATGAAAAACTGTTTTTT. Translating gives CVRSLADPPGHTHLSTNEKLFF. The chain recombines TRBV7-5 with TRBJ1-4; TRBD1 is the table's D call and was not checked against the DNA. TRBV7-5 is a listed pseudogene. The CDR3 consists of 22 residues.

The rearrangement links TRBV13 to TRBJ2-7; no firm D call. V lost 0 bases and J 3 bases, leaving 15 bases between the germline ends. CDR3 size: 16 residues. From germline, CDR1 is PRHDT and CDR2 FYEKMQ (reference sequence). CDR3 region: CASSLGGSSPLYEQYF. CDR3 bases: TGTGCCAGCAGCTTAGGAGGATCGAGCCCTCTCTACGAGCAGTACTTC.

The chain recombines TRBV5-8 with TRBJ2-5; 8 bases align to TRBD2. Trimming at V came to 4 bases and at J to 0 bases, leaving 8 bases not matched to a gene. The CDR3 totals 16 residues. Germline V gene lookup returns CDR1 SGHTS and CDR2 YDEGEE. The CDR3 loop reads CASSRYSGTDQETQYF. In DNA, the CDR3 is TGTGCCAGCAGCCGTTATAGCGGGACGGACCAAGAGACCCAGTACTTC.

In DNA, the CDR3 is TGTGCCAGAAGCTTCGGGACAGCAGATCAGCCCCAGCATTTT. It translates to CARSFGTADQPQHF. The chain joins TRBV7-5 to TRBJ1-5; no check of the table's D call, TRBD1, against the DNA was made. TRBV7-5 is flagged as a pseudogene. The CDR3 is 14 residues long.

The genes are TRBV7-9 and TRBJ1-1, with 8 nucleotides matching TRBD1. Germline trimming cut 5 bases from V and 1 base from J; bases unmatched to any gene: 3. Germline-derived CDR1 and CDR2 are SEHNR and FQNEAQ (reference sequence). The CDR3 sequence is 14 residues long. DNA for the CDR3: TGTGCCAGCAGCCTCGGGACAGGGAACACTGAAGCTTTCTTT. Translation: CASSLGTGNTEAFF.

The V and J genes are TRBV19 and TRBJ2-1; TRBD1 or TRBD2 may be the D gene (5 bases each). Trimming left V 3 bases short and J 4 bases short, with 10 bases between. This CDR3 is built from 14 residues. CDR1 LNHDA and CDR2 SQIVND come from the germline V gene (reference sequence). The CDR3: CASSMGVAYNEQFF. In DNA, the CDR3 is TGTGCCAGTAGTATGGGGGTCGCGTACAATGAGCAGTTCTTC.

A word on this clone: Other nucleotide sequences from this sample produce the same CDR3. The rearrangement links TRBV30 to TRBJ1-5, with D unclear. Germline-derived CDR1 and CDR2 are GTSNPN and SVGIG (reference sequence). The CDR3 runs to 13 residues. V lost 2 bases and J 0 bases, leaving 5 bases between the germline ends. CDR3 DNA: TGTGCCTGGAGTCCGGATAGCAATCAGCCCCAGCATTTT. Translating it yields CAWSPDSNQPQHF. Complete variable domain (other parts from reference TRBV30 and TRBJ1-5): SQTIHQWPATLVQPVGSPLSLECTVEGTSNPNLYWYRQAAGRGLQLLFYSVGIGQISSEVPQNLSASRPQDRQFILSSKKLLLSDSGFYLCAWSPDSNQPQHFGDGTRLSIL.

The rearrangement joins TRBV9 to TRBJ2-3; D may be TRBD1 (6 bases). Germline V gene sequence: CDR1 SGDLS, CDR2 YYNGEE. This CDR3 has 15 residues. Deletions cut 3 bases from V and 2 bases from J, with 13 bases between. The CDR3 sequence: CASSGAGQLTDTQYF. For the CDR3, the DNA is TGTGCCAGCAGCGGAGCCGGACAGCTCACAGATACGCAGTATTTT.

This clone has a handful of counts. CDR3 DNA: TGCAGCGTCCAGGGACAGGGGAACACTGAAGCTTTCTTT. This translates into CSVQGQGNTEAFF. The V call is TRBV29-1, the J call TRBJ1-1; 9 bases map to TRBD1. CDR1 and CDR2 from the germline V gene are SQVTM and ANQGSEA. This CDR3 contains 13 residues. The J segment lost 1 base and the V segment lost 6 bases, leaving 3 bases of the junction unmatched.